Shown below are 15 T cell receptor beta chains from a single sample sequenced in a study of Graves' ophthalmopathy and Graves' hyperthyroidism. From RNA, the CDR3 regions of TCR beta chains were amplified and sequenced. HTBI primers primed a first-round RT-PCR, and a second-round multiplex PCR followed. Via MiXCR, TCRdb re-called the multiplex PCR reads, giving one row per CDR3 protein. The data hold around 590,000 distinct CDR3 sequences, with about 35% observed a single time. The sample comprised peripheral blood or thyroid tissue (not recorded which). Source of these receptors: an adult man with Graves' hyperthyroidism.

The chain couples TRBV7-9 to TRBJ1-1, with D tentatively TRBD1 (6 bases). The germline V gene encodes CDR1 SEHNR and CDR2 FQNEAQ (reference sequence). This CDR3 comprises 13 residues. V lost 5 bases to trimming and J lost 6 bases, with 13 bases between them. This CDR3 is CASSLGGLAEAFF. Here the CDR3 DNA reads TGTGCCAGCAGCCTTGGGGGGCTCGCTGAAGCTTTCTTT.

This clonotype has ten or more counts. The rearrangement joins TRBV29-1 to TRBJ1-1; possible D gene TRBD1, 6 bases. There are 16 residues in the CDR3. Deletions cut 6 bases from V and 4 bases from J, with 24 bases between. CDR1 SQVTM and CDR2 ANQGSEA come from the germline V gene. The CDR3 sequence is CSVGRGSNPLGTEAFF. Written as DNA, the CDR3 is TGCAGCGTCGGTAGGGGGTCGAACCCCTTGGGCACTGAAGCTTTCTTT.

This chain uses TRBV20-1 with TRBJ1-1; unclear D gene. Germline V gene data show CDR1 as DFQATT and CDR2 as SNEGSKA (reference sequence). CDR3 length: 12 amino acids. The ends were cut back, 5 bases at V and 2 bases at J, with 9 bases in the middle. The CDR3 reads CSARGVNTEAFF. CDR3 bases: TGCAGTGCTCGCGGGGTCAACACTGAAGCTTTCTTT.

About this clonotype itself: A read error may explain this, as a much larger clone is one base away. The chain has TRBV15 and TRBJ2-3; no reliable D call. The CDR3 has 12 residues. Germline V gene lookup returns CDR1 LNHNV and CDR2 YYDKDF (reference sequence). The CDR3 spells CATSGDGDTQYF. DNA of the CDR3: TGTGCCACCAGCGGAGATGGGGATACGCAGTATTTT.

This clonotype was seen at least ten times. The chain joins TRBV12-3 or TRBV12-4 to TRBJ1-5; 9 bases map to TRBD1. The CDR3 sequence is 15 residues long. V lost 3 bases, J lost 4 bases, and 4 bases stayed unmatched. CDR3 amino acids: CASSFRDRANQPQHF. As DNA, the CDR3 is TGTGCCAGCAGTTTTAGGGACAGGGCTAATCAGCCCCAGCATTTT.

This chain links TRBV3-1 with TRBJ2-2; tentatively, D is TRBD1 (5 bases). Germline loops: CDR1 LGHDT, CDR2 YNNKEL (reference sequence). The CDR3 length is 15 residues. The V and J ends lost 5 bases and 0 bases respectively, with 10 bases between them. The chain's CDR3 is CASSFGHANTGELFF. The CDR3 DNA reads TGTGCCAGCAGCTTTGGACATGCGAACACCGGGGAGCTGTTTTTT.

The sample holds a few counts of this clonotype. The chain couples TRBV15 to TRBJ1-3; no firm D call. Germline values: CDR1 LNHNV, CDR2 YYDKDF (reference sequence). The CDR3 extends over 14 amino acids. V gave up 0 bases and J gave up 4 bases, with 7 bases separating them. The CDR3 DNA follows: TGTGCCACCAGCAGAGATTCCTCGGGAAACACCATATATTTT. It specifies CATSRDSSGNTIYF.

A note on this clonotype: Since a much larger clone is just one base distant, this may be a read error. The chain combines TRBV7-3 with TRBJ1-6; no clear D gene. CDR1 is SGHTA and CDR2 is FQGTGA in the germline V gene. The CDR3 is made up of 14 amino acids. The CDR3 spells CTSSKSARVSPLHF. CDR3 nucleotide sequence: TGTACCAGCAGCAAATCGGCAAGGGTTTCACCCCTCCACTTT.

The sample holds a few counts of this clonotype. V gene TRBV20-1 combines with J gene TRBJ2-3, with 15 bases identical to TRBD2. The CDR3 is 15 amino acids. In germline, CDR1 is DFQATT, CDR2 SNEGSKA (reference sequence). V lost 5 bases to trimming and J lost 4 bases; unmatched junction nucleotides: 4. CDR3 sequence (DNA): TGCAGTGCTGGACTAGCGGGAGGGCCTCCAGATACGCAGTATTTT. It yields the protein CSAGLAGGPPDTQYF.

V is TRBV12-3 or TRBV12-4 and J is TRBJ2-7; D gene uncertain. The V end lost 3 bases, the J end lost 7 bases, and 16 bases lay between the germline ends. The length of the CDR3 is 14 residues. The CDR3 sequence is CASSFLANTGEQYF. In DNA form, the CDR3 reads TGTGCCAGCAGTTTTTTGGCGAACACCGGGGAGCAGTACTTC.

The sample holds many counts of this clonotype. The V call is TRBV24-1, the J call TRBJ2-2; 9 bases map to TRBD1. The V and J ends lost 7 bases and 1 base, in that order; junction bases with no gene match: 0. The CDR3 spans 14 residues. CDR1 and CDR2 from the germline V gene are KGHDR and SFDVKD. This CDR3 is CATRGQGNTGELFF. Here the CDR3 DNA reads TGTGCCACCAGGGGACAGGGGAACACCGGGGAGCTGTTTTTT.

The rearrangement joins TRBV10-3 to TRBJ1-2; D ambiguous. CDR1 and CDR2 from the germline V gene are ENHRY and SYGVKD. Trimming took off 6 bases at V and 3 bases at J, with 5 bases between the two ends. CDR3 length: 11 amino acids. The CDR3: CAISGDYGYTF. In DNA, the CDR3 is TGTGCCATCAGCGGAGACTATGGCTACACCTTC.

J is TRBJ2-2 and V is TRBV5-1, with TRBD2 matching over 12 bases. The CDR3 sequence is 18 residues long. Losses at the gene ends were 1 base for V and 2 bases for J; bases not matched to a gene: 6. The germline gives CDR1 SGHRS, CDR2 YFSETQ. CDR3: CASSLTASGGVNTGELFF. DNA for the CDR3: TGCGCCAGCAGCTTGACGGCTAGCGGGGGGGTTAACACCGGGGAGCTGTTTTTT. The entire variable domain, with the rest obtained from reference TRBV5-1 and TRBJ2-2, is as follows: KAGVTQTPRYLIKTRGQQVTLSCSPISGHRSVSWYQQTPGQGLQFLFEYFSETQRNKGNFPGRFSGRQFSNSRSEMNVSTLELGDSALYLCASSLTASGGVNTGELFFGEGSRLTVL.

The genes are TRBV2 and TRBJ1-2; D is unclear. Trimming stripped 3 bases from V and 1 base from J, with 12 bases between. Germline-derived CDR1 and CDR2 are SNHLY and FYNNEI. The CDR3 is 15 residues long. The CDR3 loop reads CASSDASTNNYGYTF. For the CDR3, the DNA is TGTGCCAGCAGTGATGCGAGCACCAATAACTATGGCTACACCTTC.

This clonotype came up once. This could be a read error, since a much larger clone is one nucleotide away. The chain recombines TRBV20-1 with TRBJ2-2, with 7 bases identical to TRBD1. The V gene's germline CDR1 is DFQATT and CDR2 SNEGSKA (reference sequence). This CDR3 is built from 15 residues. With V trimmed by 5 bases and J by 5 bases, 11 bases remained unmatched. The CDR3 spells CSAGTKGAGTGELFF. As DNA, the CDR3 is TGCAGTGCTGGAACGAAGGGGGCTGGGACCGGGGAGCTGTTTTTT.